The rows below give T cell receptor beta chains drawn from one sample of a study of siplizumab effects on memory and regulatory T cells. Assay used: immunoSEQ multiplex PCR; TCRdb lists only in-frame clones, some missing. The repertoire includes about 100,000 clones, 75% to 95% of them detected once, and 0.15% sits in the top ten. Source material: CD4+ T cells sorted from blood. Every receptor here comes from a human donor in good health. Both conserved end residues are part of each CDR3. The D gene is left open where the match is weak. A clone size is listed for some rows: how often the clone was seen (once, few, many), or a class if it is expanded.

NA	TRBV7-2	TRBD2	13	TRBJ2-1	CASSFASGNEQFF	TGTGCCAGCAGCTTTGCTAGCGGCAATGAGCAGTTCTTC
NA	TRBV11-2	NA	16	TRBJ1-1	CASSPIRALGGTEAFF	TGTGCCAGCAGCCCAATCCGGGCCCTAGGGGGGACTGAAGCTTTCTTT
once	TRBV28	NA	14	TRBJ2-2	CASSLFRATGELFF	TGTGCCAGCAGTTTATTCAGGGCCACCGGGGAGCTGTTTTTT
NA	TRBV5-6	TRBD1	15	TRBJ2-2	CASSVGDSGTGELFF	TGTGCCAGCAGCGTAGGGGACAGCGGCACCGGGGAGCTGTTTTTT
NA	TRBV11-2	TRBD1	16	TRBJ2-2	CASSLMGTVNTGELFF	TGTGCCAGCAGCCTTATGGGGACAGTGAACACCGGGGAGCTGTTTTTT
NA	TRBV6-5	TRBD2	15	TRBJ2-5	CASSYSGGARETQYF	TGTGCCAGCAGTTATTCGGGGGGGGCCAGGGAGACCCAGTACTTC
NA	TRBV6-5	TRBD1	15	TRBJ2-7	CASSYSRQGAYEQYF	TGTGCCAGCAGTTACTCGCGACAGGGGGCCTACGAGCAGTACTTC
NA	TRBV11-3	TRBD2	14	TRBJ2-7	CASSGLAGGGEQYF	TGTGCCAGCAGCGGACTAGCGGGGGGTGGCGAGCAGTACTTC
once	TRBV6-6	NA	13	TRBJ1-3	CASSAQSGNTIYF	TGTGCCAGCAGTGCCCAGTCTGGAAACACCATATATTTT
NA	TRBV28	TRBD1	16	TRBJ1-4	CASRRTGTGFGEKLFF	TGTGCCAGCAGAAGAACCGGGACAGGGTTTGGAGAAAAACTGTTTTTT
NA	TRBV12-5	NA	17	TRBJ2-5	CASGLVRGLSGTETQYF	TGTGCTAGTGGTTTGGTACGGGGCTTATCGGGTACGGAGACCCAGTACTTC
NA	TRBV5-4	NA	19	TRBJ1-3	CASSLATGPFHGSGNTIYF	TGTGCCAGCAGCTTGGCAACCGGTCCATTCCACGGCTCTGGAAACACCATATATTTT
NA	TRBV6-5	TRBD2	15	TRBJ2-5	CASIGRGKGRETQYF	TGTGCCAGCATAGGGAGGGGCAAGGGTCGAGAGACCCAGTACTTC
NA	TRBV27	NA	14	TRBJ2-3	CASKAGQWYNTQYF	TGTGCCAGCAAAGCCGGGCAGTGGTACAATACGCAGTATTTT
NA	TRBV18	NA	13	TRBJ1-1	CASSNSGDSEAFF	TGTGCCAGCTCAAATTCCGGTGATAGTGAAGCTTTCTTT
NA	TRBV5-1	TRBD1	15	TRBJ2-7	CASSLWAGGGYEQYF	TGCGCCAGCAGCTTGTGGGCAGGGGGCGGCTACGAGCAGTACTTC
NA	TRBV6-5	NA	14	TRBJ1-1	CASRSLAGEGEAFF	TGTGCCAGCAGATCCCTGGCGGGGGAGGGTGAAGCTTTCTTT
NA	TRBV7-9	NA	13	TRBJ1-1	CASSLVQNTEAFF	TGTGCCAGCAGCTTAGTCCAGAACACTGAAGCTTTCTTT
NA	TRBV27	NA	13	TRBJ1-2	CASSPSTGQGYTF	TGTGCCAGCAGTCCGTCTACAGGGCAAGGCTACACCTTC
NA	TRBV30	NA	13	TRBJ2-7	CAWNLDSTYEQYF	TGTGCCTGGAATTTAGACAGTACCTACGAGCAGTACTTC
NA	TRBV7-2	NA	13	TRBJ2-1	CASSFPGRDEQFF	TGTGCCAGCAGCTTCCCCGGCAGGGATGAGCAGTTCTTC
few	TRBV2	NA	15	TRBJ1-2	CASSGDSPQARGYTF	TGTGCCAGCAGTGGAGACAGTCCACAAGCCCGTGGCTACACCTTC
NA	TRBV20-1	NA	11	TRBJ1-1	CSARRSPEAFF	TGCAGTGCTAGACGTAGTCCTGAAGCTTTCTTT
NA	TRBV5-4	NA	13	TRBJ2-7	CASSSGSSYEQYF	TGTGCCAGCAGCTCAGGGAGCTCCTACGAGCAGTACTTC
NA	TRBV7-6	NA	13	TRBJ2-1	CASSLNAGNEQFF	TGTGCCAGCAGCTTAAATGCGGGGAATGAGCAGTTCTTC
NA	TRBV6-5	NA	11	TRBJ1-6	CASSTAPPLHF	TGTGCCAGCAGTACGGCACCTCCCCTCCACTTT
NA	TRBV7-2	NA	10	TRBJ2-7	CASSLVEQYF	TGTGCCAGCAGCTTAGTCGAGCAGTACTTC
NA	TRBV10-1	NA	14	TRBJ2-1	CASSEGHSYNEQFF	TGCGCCAGCAGTGAGGGTCACTCCTACAATGAGCAGTTCTTC
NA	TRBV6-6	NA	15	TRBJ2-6	CASSYTISGANVLTF	TGTGCCAGCAGTTACACTATCTCTGGGGCCAACGTCCTGACTTTC
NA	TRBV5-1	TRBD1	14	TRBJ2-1	CASSSGQGYNEQFF	TGCGCCAGCAGCTCCGGACAGGGTTACAATGAGCAGTTCTTC
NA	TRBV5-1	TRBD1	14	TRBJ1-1	CASSFDRGSTEAFF	TGCGCCAGCAGCTTTGACAGGGGGAGCACTGAAGCTTTCTTT
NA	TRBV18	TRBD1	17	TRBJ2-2	CASSDNTGTGDTGELFF	TGTGCCAGCTCAGATAATACCGGGACAGGGGATACCGGGGAGCTGTTTTTT
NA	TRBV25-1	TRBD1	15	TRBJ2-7	CASSAVQGATYEQYF	TGTGCCAGCAGTGCGGTCCAGGGGGCGACCTACGAGCAGTACTTC
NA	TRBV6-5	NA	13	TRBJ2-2	CASSYIRPGELFF	TGTGCCAGCAGTTATATCCGACCCGGGGAGCTGTTTTTT
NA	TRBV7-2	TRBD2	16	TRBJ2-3	CASSLGLVSGADTQYF	TGTGCCAGCAGCTTAGGGCTCGTGAGCGGGGCAGATACGCAGTATTTT
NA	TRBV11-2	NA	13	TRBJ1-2	CASSPDGNYGYTF	TGTGCCAGCAGCCCGGACGGCAACTATGGCTACACCTTC
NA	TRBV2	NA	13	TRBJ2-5	CASSEGFRETQYF	TGTGCCAGCAGTGAAGGGTTCCGAGAGACCCAGTACTTC
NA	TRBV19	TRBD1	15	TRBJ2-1	CASRNRDRAGNEQFF	TGTGCCAGTAGAAACCGGGACAGGGCTGGCAATGAGCAGTTCTTC
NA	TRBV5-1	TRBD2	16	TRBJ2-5	CASSETSGGPRETQYF	TGCGCCAGCAGCGAAACTAGCGGGGGCCCTCGGGAGACCCAGTACTTC
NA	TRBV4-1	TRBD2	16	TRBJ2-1	CASSQDPSGGANEQFF	TGCGCCAGCAGCCAAGATCCCAGCGGGGGGGCCAATGAGCAGTTCTTC
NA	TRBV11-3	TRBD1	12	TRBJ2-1	CASSLQGEKQFF	TGTGCCAGCAGCTTACAGGGGGAGAAGCAGTTCTTC
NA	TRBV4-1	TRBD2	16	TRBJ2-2	CASSQAGGTLPGELFF	TGCGCCAGCAGCCAAGCGGGGGGAACCCTTCCCGGGGAGCTGTTTTTT
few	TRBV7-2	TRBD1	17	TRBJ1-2	CASSLRPGQGAYYGYTF	TGTGCCAGCAGCTTACGTCCAGGGCAGGGGGCCTACTATGGCTACACCTTC
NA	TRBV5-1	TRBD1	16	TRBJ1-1	CASSPQGGRMNTEAFF	TGCGCCAGCAGCCCTCAGGGGGGGCGGATGAACACTGAAGCTTTCTTT
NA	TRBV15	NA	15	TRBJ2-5	CATSFDRDGLETQYF	TGTGCCACCAGCTTCGATAGGGACGGTCTAGAGACCCAGTACTTC
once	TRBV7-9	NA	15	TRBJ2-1	CASSSKIRVGNEQFF	TGTGCCAGCAGCTCGAAAATCAGGGTCGGCAATGAGCAGTTCTTC
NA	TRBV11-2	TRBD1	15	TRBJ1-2	CASSLNQGENYGYTF	TGTGCCAGCAGCTTAAATCAGGGGGAAAACTATGGCTACACCTTC
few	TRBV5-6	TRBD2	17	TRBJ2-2	CASSRGDRSSGIGELFF	TGTGCCAGCAGCCGGGGGGATCGGAGTAGCGGGATCGGGGAGCTGTTTTTT
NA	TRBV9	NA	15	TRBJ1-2	CASSVDGRPSYGYTF	TGTGCCAGCAGCGTAGACGGTCGCCCATCCTATGGCTACACCTTC